This TCR beta chain emerged from a study of cytomegalovirus exposure and HLA in healthy donors. Whole-study findings and limits: Among TCR beta chains, those listed as cytomegalovirus-associated numbered approximately 150. HLA-A and HLA-B allele assignments for most subjects were reportedly predicted accurately using TCR beta sequences.

The CDR3 spans 15 residues. The germline gives CDR1 MDHEN, CDR2 SYDVKM. Trimming pared 4 bases from V and 1 base from J, leaving 13 bases between. Concerning this clone itself: Its antigen is undetermined.

Primers: 60 Vbeta forward and 13 Jbeta reverse. Measured with immunoSEQ multiplex PCR; TCRdb has only the in-frame clones, and not every one. The sample has some 170,000 clones, roughly 80% seen once. The chain has TRBV28 and TRBJ1-1; no clear D gene. The sequence was collected from a man aged 30 to 45 in good health and CMV-seronegative. Input material: PBMCs. The DNA of the CDR3 is TGTGCCAGCAGTTACACCCCCCGGGGGAACACTGAAGCTTTCTTT. Protein: CASSYTPRGNTEAFF.